The 27 T cell receptor beta chains below were found in one sample sequenced in a study of T cells in tuberculosis. Repertoires were generated with immunoSEQ multiplex PCR, while TCRdb's copy carries only in-frame clones and drops some. The table has tens of thousands of clones, 95% seen once. The sample was PBMCs. These receptor sequences come from a donor aged 5 to 30 with latent tuberculosis or without tuberculosis infection.

This sequence joins TRBV25-1 and TRBJ2-5; possibly TRBD1 for D (5 bases). The germline V gene encodes CDR1 MGHDK and CDR2 SYGVNS. The germline V and J ends were trimmed by 3 bases and 2 bases, with 16 bases remaining between them. The CDR3 runs to 16 residues. Here the CDR3 reads CASSEDKLIGQETQYF. CDR3 nucleotides: TGTGCCAGCAGTGAGGACAAATTAATTGGGCAAGAGACCCAGTACTTC.

The chain joins TRBV27 to TRBJ2-6, with 8 bases that match TRBD1. The V segment lost 5 bases and the J segment 2 bases; nucleotides outside the gene matches: 11. Germline V gene lookup returns CDR1 MNHEY and CDR2 SMNVEV (reference sequence). The CDR3 loop spans 18 amino acids. This chain's CDR3 is CASSLGQGLTPGANVLTF. Here the CDR3 DNA reads TGTGCCAGCAGTCTTGGACAGGGCTTGACTCCTGGGGCCAACGTCCTGACTTTC.

This clone is a singleton in its sample. The chain is built from TRBV19 and TRBJ2-1; TRBD1 might be the D (5 bases). This CDR3 contains 12 residues. The germline V and J ends were trimmed by 3 bases and 9 bases, with 9 bases remaining between them. Per the germline V gene, CDR1 is LNHDA and CDR2 is SQIVND (reference sequence). Here the CDR3 DNA reads TGTGCCAGTAGTATGAGGCAGGGTGAGCAGTTCTTC. Protein product: CASSMRQGEQFF.

The chain uses TRBV19 and TRBJ2-7; possibly TRBD1 for D (7 bases). This CDR3 is 13 amino acids long. Germline CDR1 LNHDA, CDR2 SQIVND (reference sequence). The ends were cut back, 5 bases at V and 3 bases at J, with 11 bases in the middle. In DNA form, the CDR3 reads TGTGCCAGTAGTGGTCAGGGGGGCTACGAGCAGTACTTC. Its protein product is CASSGQGGYEQYF.

The genes are TRBV7-2 and TRBJ1-1; no clear D gene. Germline V gene sequence: CDR1 SGHTA, CDR2 FQGNSA. This CDR3 is built from 12 residues. V lost 5 bases to trimming and J lost 1 base, with 5 bases between them. CDR3 coding DNA: TGTGCCAGCAGCCCGAGGAACACTGAAGCTTTCTTT. It yields the protein CASSPRNTEAFF.

The J gene is TRBJ2-7, the V gene TRBV27, with TRBD2 as a possible D gene (5 bases). Germline loops: CDR1 MNHEY, CDR2 SMNVEV (reference sequence). V was cut by 6 bases and J by 4 bases, with 16 bases left in between. The CDR3 extends over 14 amino acids. For the CDR3, the DNA is TGTGCCAGCAGAAGCCCGGGCGGGTCATACGAGCAGTACTTC. Translating it yields CASRSPGGSYEQYF.

This clone was counted a single time. The gene calls are TRBV6-5 and TRBJ1-2; TRBD1 matches 7 bases. The V segment lost 6 bases and the J segment 4 bases; nucleotides outside the gene matches: 8. This CDR3 region has 14 residues. Germline lookup yields CDR1 MNHEY and CDR2 SVGAGI. The CDR3 here is CASRIMTGSYGYTF. The DNA of the CDR3 is TGTGCCAGCAGGATCATGACAGGGTCCTATGGCTACACCTTC.

This clone was detected once. The V call is TRBV11-2, the J call TRBJ1-6, with 8 bases identical to TRBD1. Germline CDR1 SGHAT, CDR2 FQNNGV. J was trimmed by 10 bases and V by 5 bases; bases with no gene match: 10. The CDR3 sequence is 15 residues long. The CDR3: CASSLGRQGNSPLHF. The CDR3 bases are TGTGCCAGCAGCCTTGGACGACAGGGGAACTCACCCCTCCACTTT.

The chain recombines TRBV28 with TRBJ1-1; possibly TRBD1 for D (5 bases). V lost 5 bases, J lost 0 bases, and 13 bases lay in between. The CDR3 length is 15 residues. In germline, CDR1 is MDHEN, CDR2 SYDVKM. The CDR3 sequence is CASSQDNRLNTEAFF. The CDR3 coding sequence is TGTGCCAGCAGTCAGGACAACCGCCTGAACACTGAAGCTTTCTTT.

The chain employs TRBV5-1 and TRBJ1-1; D may be TRBD1 (6 bases). There are 16 residues in the CDR3. The V end lost 4 bases, the J end lost 1 base, and 17 bases lay between the germline ends. The germline CDR1 and CDR2 sequences are SGHRS and YFSETQ. CDR3: CASSIDPGARNTEAFF. Here the CDR3 DNA reads TGCGCCAGCAGCATTGACCCAGGGGCCAGGAACACTGAAGCTTTCTTT.

The V gene is TRBV10-2, the J gene TRBJ1-1; D is perhaps TRBD1 (5 bases). This CDR3 comprises 12 residues. Germline V gene lookup returns CDR1 WSHSY and CDR2 SAAADI. V was clipped by 3 bases and J by 7 bases, with 9 bases between them. The CDR3, as DNA: TGCGCCAGCAGTGACCGGGGGATTGAAGCTTTCTTT. It specifies CASSDRGIEAFF.

This chain uses TRBV28 with TRBJ2-3; a weak D match, TRBD1 (6 bases). V was trimmed by 6 bases and J by 15 bases, leaving 22 bases between them. Germline values: CDR1 MDHEN, CDR2 SYDVKM. The CDR3 consists of 13 residues. CDR3: CASSPTSRGRHYF. The CDR3 coding sequence is TGTGCCAGCAGCCCGACTTCCAGGGGTAGACACTATTTT.

This clone has a single count. The J gene is TRBJ2-1, the V gene TRBV4-3; a possible D gene is TRBD1 (6 bases). Looked up from germline, CDR1 is LGHNA and CDR2 is YSLEER. Trimming left V 5 bases short and J 8 bases short, with 13 bases between. The CDR3 contains 13 residues. Here the CDR3 DNA reads TGCGCCAGCAGCTTACGAAAGGGGGATGAGCAGTTCTTC. Translation: CASSLRKGDEQFF.

The table lists this clone with a count of one. The chain is built from TRBV5-6 and TRBJ2-2, with 8 bases identical to TRBD2. This CDR3 has 15 residues. The junction had 9 bases not matched to a gene; V was cut back by 4 bases and J by 7 bases. Germline V CDR1 and CDR2: SGHDT, YYEEEE. The CDR3 coding sequence is TGTGCCAGCAGCCCGGGGACTAGTTTTGTCGGGGAGCTGTTTTTT. Protein product: CASSPGTSFVGELFF.

The V gene is TRBV13, the J gene TRBJ2-7; 7 positions match TRBD1. The length of the CDR3 is 16 residues. Germline CDR1 and CDR2: PRHDT and FYEKMQ (reference sequence). The V gene end was trimmed by 5 bases and the J gene end by 3 bases; junction bases not matched to a gene: 13. DNA of the CDR3: TGTGCCAGCAGCCTTGTTGGGGACAGACCAGACTACGAGCAGTACTTC. It is translated as CASSLVGDRPDYEQYF. Looking up the rest from reference TRBV13 and TRBJ2-7 gives the full variable domain: AAGVIQSPRHLIKEKRETATLKCYPIPRHDTVYWYQQGPGQDPQFLISFYEKMQSDKGSIPDRFSAQQFSDYHSELNMSSLELGDSALYFCASSLVGDRPDYEQYFGPGTRLTVT.

The chain carries TRBV28 and TRBJ1-3; no reliable D call. V lost 3 bases and J 0 bases, leaving 6 bases between the germline ends. Germline CDR1 is MDHEN and CDR2 is SYDVKM. This CDR3 comprises 14 residues. The CDR3 reads CASSLDFSGNTIYF. The CDR3, as DNA: TGTGCCAGCAGTTTGGACTTCTCTGGAAACACCATATATTTT.

CDR3 nucleotide sequence: TGCAGCGTTGTATTAGCGACCATCTCCTACAATGAGCAGTTCTTC. This gives the protein CSVVLATISYNEQFF. The chain links TRBV29-1 to TRBJ2-1, with a weak D call TRBD2 (5 bases). Per the germline V gene, CDR1 is SQVTM and CDR2 is ANQGSEA. The CDR3 is 15 amino acids. The germline V and J ends were trimmed by 4 bases and 0 bases, with 13 bases remaining between them.

V usage is TRBV11-2 and J usage is TRBJ1-6, with 7 bases that match TRBD1. The germline V gene has CDR1 SGHAT and CDR2 FQNNGV. The CDR3 spans 18 residues. The V and J ends lost 2 bases and 6 bases, in that order; junction bases with no gene match: 13. In DNA form, the CDR3 reads TGTGCCAGCAGCTTAACCCTTAGGGACAGAGGGACTAATTCACCCCTCCACTTT. Translated, it gives CASSLTLRDRGTNSPLHF.

The chain joins TRBV7-2 to TRBJ1-1; D not certain. The germline gives CDR1 SGHTA, CDR2 FQGNSA. The CDR3 has 15 amino acids. The V end was cut by 5 bases, the J end by 0 bases, with 13 bases between. The CDR3, as DNA: TGTGCCAGCAGCATCCAGGTGTCCATGAACACTGAAGCTTTCTTT. Residues: CASSIQVSMNTEAFF. The complete variable domain, with remaining parts taken from reference TRBV7-2 and TRBJ1-1, reads GAGVSQSPSNKVTEKGKDVELRCDPISGHTALYWYRQSLGQGLEFLIYFQGNSAPDKSGLPSDRFSAERTGGSVSTLTIQRTQQEDSAVYLCASSIQVSMNTEAFFGQGTRLTVV.

This chain joins TRBV6-5 and TRBJ2-1; D perhaps matches TRBD1 (5 bases). Germline V lookup: CDR1 MNHEY, CDR2 SVGAGI. The CDR3 is 15 residues long. Trimming removed 3 bases at V and 2 bases at J, with 11 bases between. The CDR3 nucleotides are TGTGCCAGCAGTTATAAGGCGGACACCTACAATGAGCAGTTCTTC. Translation: CASSYKADTYNEQFF.

The chain has TRBV6-6 and TRBJ2-1, with a weak D call TRBD1 (5 bases). The CDR3 is made up of 15 amino acids. Per germline, CDR1 MNHNY and CDR2 SVGAGI (reference sequence). V lost 2 bases and J lost 4, with 12 bases in between. In DNA form, the CDR3 reads TGTGCCAGCAGTTACAATACGGCAGGGTACAATGAGCAGTTCTTC. Translating it yields CASSYNTAGYNEQFF.

The rearrangement uses TRBV6-5 and TRBJ1-2, with D hard to call. Germline CDR1 and CDR2: MNHEY and SVGAGI. The V gene lost 0 bases and the J gene lost 1 base, with 9 bases spanning the gap. This CDR3 contains 15 residues. CDR3 in amino acids: CASSYSIRGNYGYTF. For the CDR3, the DNA is TGTGCCAGCAGTTACTCGATTAGAGGTAACTATGGCTACACCTTC.

The CDR3 DNA reads as TGTGCCAGCAGCCTATCCCCCATCTACGAGCAGTACTTC. Protein sequence: CASSLSPIYEQYF. The chain is built from TRBV7-9 and TRBJ2-7; D gene ambiguous. The V gene lost 5 bases and the J gene lost 3 bases, with 11 bases spanning the gap. Per germline, CDR1 SEHNR and CDR2 FQNEAQ (reference sequence). The CDR3 contains 13 residues.

J is TRBJ1-5 and V is TRBV5-1; 8 bases line up with TRBD1. Trimming took 3 bases from V and 1 from J; bases not matched to a gene: 6. Looked up from germline, CDR1 is SGHRS and CDR2 is YFSETQ. The CDR3 totals 16 residues. DNA for the CDR3: TGCGCCAGCAGCTCGGGACAGGCGGGGAGCAATCAGCCCCAGCATTTT. Translating gives CASSSGQAGSNQPQHF.

The genes are TRBV18 and TRBJ2-7; 8 bases match TRBD1. The CDR3 spans 13 residues. The germline gives CDR1 KGHSH, CDR2 LQKENI. V was pared by 4 bases and J by 6 bases, with 5 bases of the junction left unmatched. This CDR3 is CASSRQGAREQYF. The CDR3 DNA is TGTGCCAGCTCACGTCAGGGGGCGCGCGAGCAGTACTTC.

The chain has TRBV5-6 and TRBJ1-2, with D unclear. The germline V gene encodes CDR1 SGHDT and CDR2 YYEEEE. V lost 2 bases, J lost 0 bases, and 11 bases lay in between. The CDR3 is made up of 15 amino acids. The CDR3 DNA follows: TGTGCCAGCAGCTTACCCGGCGGAGCTAACTATGGCTACACCTTC. It specifies CASSLPGGANYGYTF.

This clone has just one count. V is TRBV19 and J is TRBJ1-2; a possible D gene is TRBD1 (6 bases). With 5 bases removed from V and 7 bases from J, the gap between germline ends came to 17 bases. This CDR3 is built from 14 residues. Per germline, CDR1 LNHDA and CDR2 SQIVND (reference sequence). Here the CDR3 DNA reads TGTGCCAGTAGTCTAACAGGGCACTCGAGTGGCTACACCTTC. Translated, it gives CASSLTGHSSGYTF.